A single T cell receptor beta chain is shown here with its context. The antigen is unknown. Authors' data handling: ImmunoSEQ junction-only sequences lacked quality scores, so their filtering differed. Repertoires were generated with immunoSEQ multiplex PCR, while TCRdb's copy carries only in-frame clones and drops some. That table supplies the V and J calls and clone size; D and trimming were determined from the DNA. The table lists 2,500,000 or so clones, over 85% of them singletons. These data belong to a study of shared clonotypes between healthy human individuals. Findings and limits, study-wide: Sampling covered nothing but blood. Tissue TCR repertoires likely differ from those found in blood. Non-shared clonotypes had lower generation probabilities than clonotypes shared by all four sorted-subset donors.

Naive CD4+ cells were CD45RA-selected; the remaining cells were memory. Source material: naive CD4+ T cells sorted from blood. Subset given: CD45RA+ positively selected. The sequence came from a man aged 18-30 years in good health.

The CDR3 bases are TGTGCCAGCGCGTTGCCCGGACAGGGCTACGAGCAGTACTTC. It specifies CASALPGQGYEQYF. The V gene is TRBV6-1, the J gene TRBJ2-7, with TRBD1 identical over 8 bases. CDR1 is MNHNS, CDR2 SASEGT, per germline. J gave up 3 bases and V 8 bases, and 9 bases lay outside the gene matches. The CDR3 totals 14 residues.